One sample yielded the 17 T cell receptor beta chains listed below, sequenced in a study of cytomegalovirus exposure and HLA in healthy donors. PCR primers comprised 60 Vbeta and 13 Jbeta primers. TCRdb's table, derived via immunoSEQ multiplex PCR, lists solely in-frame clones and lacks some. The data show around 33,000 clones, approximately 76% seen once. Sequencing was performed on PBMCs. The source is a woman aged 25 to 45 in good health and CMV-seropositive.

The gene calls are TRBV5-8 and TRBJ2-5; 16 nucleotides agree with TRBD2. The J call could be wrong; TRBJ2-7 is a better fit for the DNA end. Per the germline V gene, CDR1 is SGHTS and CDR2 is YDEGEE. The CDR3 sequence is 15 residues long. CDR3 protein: CASSWGLAGGGEQYF. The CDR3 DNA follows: TGTGCCAGCAGCTGGGGACTAGCGGGAGGGGGCGAGCAGTACTTC.

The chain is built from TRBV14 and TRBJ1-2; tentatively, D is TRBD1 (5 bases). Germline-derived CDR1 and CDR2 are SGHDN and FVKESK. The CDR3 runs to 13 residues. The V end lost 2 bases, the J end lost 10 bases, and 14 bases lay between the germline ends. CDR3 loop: CASSQTGGVYYTF. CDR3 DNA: TGTGCCAGCAGCCAAACAGGCGGGGTGTACTACACCTTC.

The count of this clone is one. The CDR3, as DNA: TGTGCCAGCAGCCTAGCCTCCGGTGAGCAGTTCTTC. This codes for CASSLASGEQFF. This chain joins TRBV9 and TRBJ2-1, with a weak D call TRBD2 (5 bases). Germline-derived CDR1 and CDR2 are SGDLS and YYNGEE. The CDR3 is made up of 12 amino acids. Deletions cut 4 bases from V and 9 bases from J, with 11 bases between.

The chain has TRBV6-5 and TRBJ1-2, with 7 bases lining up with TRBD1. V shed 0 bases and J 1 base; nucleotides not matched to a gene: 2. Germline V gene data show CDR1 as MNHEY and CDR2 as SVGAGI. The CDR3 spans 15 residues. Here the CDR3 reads CASSYSGTVNYGYTF. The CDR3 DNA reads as TGTGCCAGCAGTTACTCAGGGACAGTTAACTATGGCTACACCTTC.

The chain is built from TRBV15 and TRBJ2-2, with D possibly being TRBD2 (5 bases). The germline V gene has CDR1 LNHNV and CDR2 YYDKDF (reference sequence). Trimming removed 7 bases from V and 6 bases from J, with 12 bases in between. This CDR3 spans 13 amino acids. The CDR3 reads CATTRTSPGELFF. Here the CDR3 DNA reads TGTGCCACCACTCGAACTAGTCCCGGGGAGCTGTTTTTT.

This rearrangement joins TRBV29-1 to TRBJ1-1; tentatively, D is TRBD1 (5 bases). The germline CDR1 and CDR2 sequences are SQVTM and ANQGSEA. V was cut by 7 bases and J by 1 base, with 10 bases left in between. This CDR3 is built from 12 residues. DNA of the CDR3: TGCAGCGGAGACAGTAGGAACACTGAAGCTTTCTTT. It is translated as CSGDSRNTEAFF.

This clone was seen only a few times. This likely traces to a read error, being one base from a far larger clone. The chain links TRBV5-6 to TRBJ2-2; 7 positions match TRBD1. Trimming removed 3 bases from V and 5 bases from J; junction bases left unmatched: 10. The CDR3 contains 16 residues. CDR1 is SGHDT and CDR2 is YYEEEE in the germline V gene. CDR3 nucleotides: TGTGCCAGCAGCTCCCCGCCACTACAGGGGACCGGGGAGCTGTTTTTT. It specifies CASSSPPLQGTGELFF.

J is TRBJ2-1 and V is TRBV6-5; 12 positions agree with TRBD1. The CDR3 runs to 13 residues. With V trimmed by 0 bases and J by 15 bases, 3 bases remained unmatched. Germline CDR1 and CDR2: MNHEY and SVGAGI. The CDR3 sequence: CASSYSGQGAVFF. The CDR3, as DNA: TGTGCCAGCAGTTACTCGGGACAGGGGGCCGTGTTCTTC.

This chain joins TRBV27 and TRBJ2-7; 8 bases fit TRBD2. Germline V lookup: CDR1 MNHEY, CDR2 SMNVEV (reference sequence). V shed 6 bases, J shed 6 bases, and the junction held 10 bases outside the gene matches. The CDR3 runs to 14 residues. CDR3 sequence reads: CASSQAGELFEQYF. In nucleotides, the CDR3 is TGTGCCAGCAGCCAAGCGGGAGAGTTGTTCGAGCAGTACTTC.

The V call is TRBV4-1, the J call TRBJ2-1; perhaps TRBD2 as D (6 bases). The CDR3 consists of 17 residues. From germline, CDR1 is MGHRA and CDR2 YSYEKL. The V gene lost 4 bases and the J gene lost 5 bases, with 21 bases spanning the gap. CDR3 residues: CASSRRGGGKRHNEQFF. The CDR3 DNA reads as TGCGCCAGCAGCCGCCGCGGCGGCGGGAAGCGGCACAATGAGCAGTTCTTC.

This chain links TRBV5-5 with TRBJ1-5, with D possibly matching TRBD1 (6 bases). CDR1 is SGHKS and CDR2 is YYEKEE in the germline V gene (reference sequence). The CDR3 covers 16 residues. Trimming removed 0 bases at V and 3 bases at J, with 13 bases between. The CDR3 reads CASSLDAGAANQPQHF. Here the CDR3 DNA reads TGTGCCAGCAGCTTGGATGCAGGGGCCGCCAATCAGCCCCAGCATTTT.

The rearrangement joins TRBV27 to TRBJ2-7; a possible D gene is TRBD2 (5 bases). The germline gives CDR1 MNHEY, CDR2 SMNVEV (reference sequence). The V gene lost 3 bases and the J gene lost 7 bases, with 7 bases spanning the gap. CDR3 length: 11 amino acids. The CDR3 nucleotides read TGTGCCAGCAGTTTCGGGGTTGAGCAGTACTTC. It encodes CASSFGVEQYF.

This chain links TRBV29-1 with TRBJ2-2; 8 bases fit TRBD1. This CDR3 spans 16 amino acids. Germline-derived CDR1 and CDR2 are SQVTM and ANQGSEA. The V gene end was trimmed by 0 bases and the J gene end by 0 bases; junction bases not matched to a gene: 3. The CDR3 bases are TGCAGCGTTGAAGATAAACAGGGGGCGAACACCGGGGAGCTGTTTTTT. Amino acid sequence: CSVEDKQGANTGELFF.

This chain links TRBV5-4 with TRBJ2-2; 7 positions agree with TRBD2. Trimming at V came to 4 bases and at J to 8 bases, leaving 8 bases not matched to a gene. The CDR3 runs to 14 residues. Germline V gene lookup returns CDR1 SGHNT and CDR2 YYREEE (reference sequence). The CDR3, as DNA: TGTGCCAGCAGCCGGCCGGGGGGTAGGGGGGAGCTGTTTTTT. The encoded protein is CASSRPGGRGELFF.

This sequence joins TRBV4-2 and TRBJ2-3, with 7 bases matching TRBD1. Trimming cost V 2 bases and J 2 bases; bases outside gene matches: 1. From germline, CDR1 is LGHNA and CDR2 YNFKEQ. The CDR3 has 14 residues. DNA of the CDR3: TGTGCCAGCAGCCAAACAGGGGACACAGATACGCAGTATTTT. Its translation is CASSQTGDTDTQYF.

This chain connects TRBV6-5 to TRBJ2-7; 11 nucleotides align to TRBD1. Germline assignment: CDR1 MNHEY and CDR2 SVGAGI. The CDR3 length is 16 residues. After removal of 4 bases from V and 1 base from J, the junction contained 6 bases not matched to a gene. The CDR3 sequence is CASSFKGQGDSYEQYF. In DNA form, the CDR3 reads TGTGCCAGCAGTTTCAAGGGACAGGGGGATTCCTACGAGCAGTACTTC.

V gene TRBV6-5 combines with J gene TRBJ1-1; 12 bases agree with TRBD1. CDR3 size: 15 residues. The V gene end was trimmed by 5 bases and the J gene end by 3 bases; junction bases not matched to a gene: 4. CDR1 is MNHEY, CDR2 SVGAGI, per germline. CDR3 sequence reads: CASSLRDRGHTEAFF. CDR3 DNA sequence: TGTGCCAGCAGTCTCCGGGACAGGGGGCACACTGAAGCTTTCTTT.